The present TCR beta chain was sequenced within a study of T cells in Graves' hyperthyroidism and ophthalmopathy. Germline loops: CDR1 SQVTM, CDR2 ANQGSEA. J was trimmed by 0 bases and V by 6 bases; bases with no gene match: 4. CDR3 length: 16 amino acids. TCR beta CDR3 sequences were amplified from RNA transcripts. RT-PCR in the first round (using the HTBI primer set) targeted the TCR CDR3. From the multiplex PCR reads, TCRdb called clonotypes with MiXCR, one entry per CDR3 protein. Counted here are hundreds of thousands of distinct CDR3 sequences, about 15% occurring once; the ten biggest clones make up 28%. This clonotype was recorded at least ten times.

The chain combines TRBV29-1 with TRBJ2-1; TRBD2 aligns across 14 bases. This receptor was identified in a young woman with Graves' hyperthyroidism that later progressed to Graves' ophthalmopathy. Sequences were obtained from blood. In nucleotides, the CDR3 is TGCAGCGTAAAAGGGACTAGCGGGAGCTCCTACAATGAGCAGTTCTTC. It yields the protein CSVKGTSGSSYNEQFF.